Sequencing of this T cell receptor (beta chain) was carried out in a study of identical twins. Overall study results and limits: Alpha sequences out of frame and shared by twins had excess low generation probability. Conclusions were based on cross-sectional statistical analysis, without following the same donors. Researchers reported weaker excess twin sharing in beta out-of-frame sequences.

The CDR3 runs to 15 residues. Germline V gene sequence: CDR1 MNHNS, CDR2 SASEGT. J gave up 9 bases and V 6 bases, and 9 bases lay outside the gene matches. This clonotype has at least ten counts. No antigen is known for it. A universal primer site was added by template switching, and unique molecular identifiers were carried by the cDNA. TCRdb re-called the 5' RACE reads with MiXCR, one entry per CDR3 protein. The sample has roughly 690,000 distinct CDR3 sequences, around 6% seen once. Source material: naive T cells sorted from blood. The clonotype originates from a man in his late teens or twenties in good health. This chain uses TRBV6-1 with TRBJ2-1; 12 nucleotides align to TRBD1. The CDR3 DNA follows: TGTGCCAGCAGCCGAGGGACAGGGGGCGAGTTTGAGCAGTTCTTC. It translates to CASSRGTGGEFEQFF.